This TCR beta chain was documented in a study of blood T cell repertoires in COVID-19. Using immunoSEQ multiplex PCR, the repertoire was profiled, and TCRdb retains in-frame clones only, with some absent. The sample holds 100,000 to 150,000 clones; about 88% are singletons and the top ten take more than 0.9%. The CDR3 has 14 residues. The V end was cut by 5 bases, the J end by 7 bases, with 15 bases between. Germline loops: CDR1 LNHDA, CDR2 SQIVND (reference sequence). The TCR originated in a woman of 80 years or more with acute or convalescent COVID-19. The chain joins TRBV19 to TRBJ2-1, with D unresolved. The sequenced sample consisted of peripheral blood. The CDR3 bases are TGTGCCAGTAGTCTGGGCGCGACCCCGAATGAGCAGTTCTTC. It is translated as CASSLGATPNEQFF.